One and the same sample provided the 19 T cell receptor beta chains below, sequenced in a study of OX40 agonist ivuxolimab in advanced cancers. TCRdb's copy holds only in-frame clones and misses some; the assay was immunoSEQ multiplex PCR. The repertoire holds tens of thousands of clones, with around 84% as singletons. The specimen comprised CD4+ or CD8+ T cells sorted from blood, sampled in a trial of the OX40 agonist ivuxolimab. The receptors shown here come from an adult with an advanced solid tumor such as melanoma, head and neck, liver or kidney cancer.

The chain employs TRBV9 and TRBJ2-1; D perhaps matches TRBD2 (6 bases). V was trimmed by 2 bases and J by 7 bases, leaving 19 bases between them. Germline V gene sequence: CDR1 SGDLS, CDR2 YYNGEE. The length of the CDR3 is 16 residues. DNA for the CDR3: TGTGCCAGCAGCGTGGACGAGGGAGGCTGGAGGAATGAGCAGTTCTTC. Translated: CASSVDEGGWRNEQFF.

The J gene is TRBJ1-5, the V gene TRBV6-5, with 9 bases that match TRBD1. From germline, CDR1 is MNHEY and CDR2 SVGAGI. With V trimmed by 3 bases and J by 5 bases, 5 bases remained unmatched. The CDR3 covers 15 residues. CDR3 in DNA: TGTGCCAGCAGTTATGGGACAGGGCCCGATCAGCCCCAGCATTTT. Protein product: CASSYGTGPDQPQHF.

This rearrangement joins TRBV27 to TRBJ2-5, with D maybe TRBD1 (5 bases). This CDR3 contains 15 residues. Germline CDR1 is MNHEY and CDR2 is SMNVEV (reference sequence). Trimming pared 6 bases from V and 2 bases from J, leaving 16 bases between. CDR3 coding DNA: TGTGCCAGCAGCCAGGAAGCAGGGCGGCAAGAGACCCAGTACTTC. It is translated as CASSQEAGRQETQYF.

This rearrangement joins TRBV27 to TRBJ1-5; D gene unclear. Germline CDR1 reads MNHEY; CDR2 reads SMNVEV (reference sequence). V was clipped by 0 bases and J by 7 bases, with 10 bases between them. This CDR3 comprises 14 residues. For the CDR3, the DNA is TGTGCCAGCAGTTTATCTGGGAGAGGGCAGCCCCAGCATTTT. Encoded protein: CASSLSGRGQPQHF.

V gene TRBV6-6 combines with J gene TRBJ1-2; no definite D call. This CDR3 has 10 amino acids. Trimming removed 0 bases at V and 10 bases at J, with 3 bases between. Germline V gives CDR1 MNHNY, CDR2 SVGAGI (reference sequence). The CDR3 loop reads CASSYSTYTF. The CDR3 region has the DNA TGTGCCAGCAGTTACTCGACCTACACCTTC.

The chain couples TRBV4-3 to TRBJ2-7; no clear D gene. With 0 bases removed from V and 2 bases from J, the gap between germline ends came to 11 bases. Germline loops: CDR1 LGHNA, CDR2 YSLEER. The CDR3 contains 15 residues. The CDR3 DNA follows: TGCGCCAGCAGCCAAGATTACTTCCCTACCTACGAGCAGTACTTC. Translating gives CASSQDYFPTYEQYF.

The J gene is TRBJ2-1, the V gene TRBV6-4, with 11 bases aligning to TRBD2. CDR1 is MRHNA, CDR2 SNTAGT, per germline. Losses at the gene ends were 6 bases for V and 9 bases for J; bases not matched to a gene: 7. The CDR3 is 14 residues long. The DNA of the CDR3 is TGTGCCAGCAGCGAAATAGCGGGGGGGATTGAGCAGTTCTTC. It yields the protein CASSEIAGGIEQFF.

The chain recombines TRBV9 with TRBJ2-3; perhaps TRBD2 as D (6 bases). V shed 4 bases and J shed 0 bases, with 12 bases lying between them. CDR1 is SGDLS, CDR2 YYNGEE, per germline. The CDR3 is made up of 15 amino acids. The CDR3 nucleotides are TGTGCCAGCAGCCACCCAGGGACTAGCACAGATACGCAGTATTTT. This translates into CASSHPGTSTDTQYF.

The V and J genes are TRBV10-3 and TRBJ1-5, with D uncertain. Trimming removed 0 bases at V and 4 bases at J, with 13 bases between. From germline, CDR1 is ENHRY and CDR2 SYGVKD. The CDR3 spans 16 residues. The CDR3 bases are TGTGCCATCAGTGAGTCCTCTCAAGGTAGGAATCAGCCCCAGCATTTT. Its translation: CAISESSQGRNQPQHF.

The chain uses TRBV7-9 and TRBJ1-1, with D possibly being TRBD1 (5 bases). Deletions cut 4 bases from V and 0 bases from J, with 9 bases between. The CDR3 contains 14 residues. Germline CDR1 is SEHNR and CDR2 is FQNEAQ (reference sequence). The CDR3 DNA reads TGTGCCAGCAGCTCCGGGGCGTTGAACACTGAAGCTTTCTTT. Amino acid sequence: CASSSGALNTEAFF.

The table lists this clone with a count of one. This chain joins TRBV19 and TRBJ1-1, with unresolved D. The CDR3 totals 13 residues. V dropped 3 bases and J dropped 0 bases, with 5 bases sitting between them. Germline V gene lookup returns CDR1 LNHDA and CDR2 SQIVND (reference sequence). The CDR3 coding sequence is TGTGCCAGTAGTATTTCCGTGAACACTGAAGCTTTCTTT. This sequence encodes CASSISVNTEAFF.

V is TRBV11-2 and J is TRBJ1-2; no definite D call. The CDR3 is 17 amino acids. Germline-derived CDR1 and CDR2 are SGHAT and FQNNGV. Between the trimmed V and J ends, which lost 2 bases and 6 bases, there was a span of 22 bases. The CDR3 sequence: CASSLNGRQTDLDGYTF. CDR3 nucleotides: TGTGCCAGCAGCTTAAATGGAAGGCAGACGGATTTAGATGGCTACACCTTC.

The rearrangement links TRBV6-1 to TRBJ1-1; perhaps TRBD1 as D (6 bases). The CDR3 covers 14 residues. Trimming cost V 5 bases and J 3 bases, with 13 bases left between them. Germline assignment: CDR1 MNHNS and CDR2 SASEGT. CDR3 DNA: TGTGCCAGCAGTCTCTGGGGGCTGGACACTGAAGCTTTCTTT. This translates into CASSLWGLDTEAFF.

The chain carries TRBV30 and TRBJ2-7; maybe TRBD1 (6 bases). The V and J ends lost 4 bases and 3 bases respectively, with 7 bases between them. The CDR3 runs to 11 residues. Germline V gene lookup returns CDR1 GTSNPN and CDR2 SVGIG (reference sequence). The CDR3 bases are TGTGCCTGGACACAGGGCTACGAGCAGTACTTC. Protein: CAWTQGYEQYF. The full variable domain, rest sourced from reference TRBV30 and TRBJ2-7, is SQTIHQWPATLVQPVGSPLSLECTVEGTSNPNLYWYRQAAGRGLQLLFYSVGIGQISSEVPQNLSASRPQDRQFILSSKKLLLSDSGFYLCAWTQGYEQYFGPGTRLTVT.

CDR3 amino acids: CASSLVVGQMNTEAFF. CDR3 coding DNA: TGTGCCAGCAGCTTAGTAGTAGGGCAAATGAACACTGAAGCTTTCTTT. V is TRBV7-6 and J is TRBJ1-1; D not resolved. Germline V gene data show CDR1 as SGHVS and CDR2 as FNYEAQ. V gave up 1 base and J gave up 0 bases, with 12 bases separating them. There are 16 residues in the CDR3.

The gene calls are TRBV4-3 and TRBJ1-5, with D possibly matching TRBD1 (5 bases). The CDR3 spans 15 residues. Germline CDR1 and CDR2: LGHNA and YSLEER. V was pared by 0 bases and J by 3 bases, with 9 bases between. The CDR3 loop is CASSQDRGSNQPQHF. CDR3 bases: TGCGCCAGCAGCCAAGACCGGGGGTCCAATCAGCCCCAGCATTTT.

The genes are TRBV5-4 and TRBJ1-2; weak D call: TRBD1 (6 bases). Trimming pared 3 bases from V and 0 bases from J, leaving 9 bases between. Germline values: CDR1 SGHNT, CDR2 YYREEE (reference sequence). CDR3 length: 14 residues. The CDR3 nucleotides are TGTGCCAGCAGCTCGACAGGTGCTAACTATGGCTACACCTTC. It encodes CASSSTGANYGYTF.

The chain employs TRBV5-5 and TRBJ1-2; no reliable D call. Germline lookup yields CDR1 SGHKS and CDR2 YYEKEE (reference sequence). Trimming shortened V by 0 bases and J by 0 bases, and 9 bases separated the two germline ends. This CDR3 region has 15 residues. CDR3: CASSLAYSTNYGYTF. The CDR3 DNA reads TGTGCCAGCAGCTTGGCCTACAGCACTAACTATGGCTACACCTTC.

The chain carries TRBV19 and TRBJ2-7; no reliable D call. The V end lost 2 bases, the J end lost 5 bases, and 7 bases lay between the germline ends. Germline CDR1 reads LNHDA; CDR2 reads SQIVND (reference sequence). This CDR3 spans 12 amino acids. The CDR3 sequence: CASSIKGHEQYF. The CDR3 DNA reads TGTGCCAGTAGTATAAAGGGCCACGAGCAGTACTTC.